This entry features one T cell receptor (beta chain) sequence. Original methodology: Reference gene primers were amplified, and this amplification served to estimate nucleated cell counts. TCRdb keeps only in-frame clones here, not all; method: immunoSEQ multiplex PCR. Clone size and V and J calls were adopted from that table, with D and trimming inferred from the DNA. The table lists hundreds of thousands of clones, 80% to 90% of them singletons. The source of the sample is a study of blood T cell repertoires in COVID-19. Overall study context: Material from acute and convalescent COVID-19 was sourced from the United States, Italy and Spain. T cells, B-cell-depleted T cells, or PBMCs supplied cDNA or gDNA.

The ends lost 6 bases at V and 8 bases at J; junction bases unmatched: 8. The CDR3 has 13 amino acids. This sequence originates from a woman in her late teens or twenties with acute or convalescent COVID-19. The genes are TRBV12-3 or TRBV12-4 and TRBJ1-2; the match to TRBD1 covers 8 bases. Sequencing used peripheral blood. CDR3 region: CASRMTGVGGYTF. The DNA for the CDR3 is TGTGCCAGCAGGATGACAGGGGTCGGGGGCTACACCTTC.